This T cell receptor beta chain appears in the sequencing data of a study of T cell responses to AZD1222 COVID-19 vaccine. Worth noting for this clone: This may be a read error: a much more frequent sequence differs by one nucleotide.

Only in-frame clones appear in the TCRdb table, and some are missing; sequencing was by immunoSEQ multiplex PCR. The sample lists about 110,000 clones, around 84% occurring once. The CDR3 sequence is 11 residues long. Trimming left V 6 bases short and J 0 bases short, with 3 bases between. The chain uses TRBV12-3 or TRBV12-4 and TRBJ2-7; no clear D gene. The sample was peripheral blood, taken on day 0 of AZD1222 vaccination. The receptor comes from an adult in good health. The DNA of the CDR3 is TGTGCCAGCAGCTCCTCCTACGAGCAGTACTTC. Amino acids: CASSSSYEQYF.